Each of the 24 T cell receptor beta chains below was sequenced from the same sample in a study of T cells in Graves' hyperthyroidism and ophthalmopathy. Amplified TCR beta CDR3 regions derived from RNA transcripts. The study used the HTBI primer set for a first-round RT-PCR of the TCR CDR3. TCRdb reprocessed the multiplex PCR reads via MiXCR and lists one record per CDR3 protein. The data show over 300,000 distinct CDR3 sequences, approximately 15% seen once. The sample consisted of blood. These receptors originate from a middle-aged woman with Graves' ophthalmopathy.

This chain joins TRBV6-1 and TRBJ1-4, with D possibly matching TRBD1 (6 bases). The CDR3 has 16 residues. Looked up from germline, CDR1 is MNHNS and CDR2 is SASEGT. Trimming removed 0 bases from V and 8 bases from J, with 16 bases in between. CDR3 sequence (DNA): TGTGCCAGCAGTGAAGCAGTTAGGGGGGCGCGGGAAAAACTGTTTTTT. Translated: CASSEAVRGAREKLFF.

This clonotype was observed many times. The rearrangement joins TRBV6-2 or TRBV6-3 to TRBJ2-3; 10 bases fit TRBD2. The germline CDR1 and CDR2 sequences are MNHEY and SVGEGT. The CDR3 has 14 residues. The V segment lost 6 bases and the J segment 3 bases; nucleotides outside the gene matches: 3. The CDR3 DNA follows: TGTGCCAGCAGAGTAGCGGGGGGAACAGATACGCAGTATTTT. Its protein product is CASRVAGGTDTQYF.

The table lists this clonotype with many counts. This CDR3 is CAISEGTGQGTQYF. Written as DNA, the CDR3 is TGTGCCATCAGTGAGGGGACTGGACAGGGGACCCAGTACTTC. The chain is built from TRBV10-3 and TRBJ2-5; 8 bases are a match to TRBD1. CDR1 and CDR2 (germline): ENHRY, SYGVKD. V shed 2 bases and J 7 bases; nucleotides not matched to a gene: 6. CDR3 length equals 14 residues.

The chain links TRBV6-1 to TRBJ1-6, with TRBD1 as a possible D gene (5 bases). V was cut by 7 bases and J by 10 bases, with 11 bases left in between. Germline lookup yields CDR1 MNHNS and CDR2 SASEGT. The CDR3 runs 12 residues. CDR3 nucleotide sequence: TGTGCCAGCACGGAAGGGGCCTCACCCCTCCACTTT. This sequence encodes CASTEGASPLHF.

The V call is TRBV2, the J call TRBJ2-1; D is perhaps TRBD2 (6 bases). The closer fit of TRBJ2-7 to the DNA end suggests the J call may be wrong. Germline V CDR1 and CDR2: SNHLY, FYNNEI. This CDR3 has 16 residues. The chain's CDR3 is CASKNFGGATRNEQYF. The CDR3 DNA is TGTGCCAGCAAGAACTTCGGGGGAGCGACGAGGAATGAGCAGTACTTC.

This clonotype was picked up a small number of times. CDR3 in DNA: TGTGCCAGCAGCCAATATCTGACAGATAATCAGCCCCAGCATTTT. Protein sequence: CASSQYLTDNQPQHF. V gene TRBV3-1 combines with J gene TRBJ1-5, with D possibly matching TRBD1 (5 bases). Germline-derived CDR1 and CDR2 are LGHDT and YNNKEL (reference sequence). The CDR3 consists of 15 residues. The V end lost 2 bases, the J end lost 4 bases, and 12 bases lay between the germline ends.

This clonotype was detected a few times. The J gene is TRBJ2-4, the V gene TRBV9, with 8 bases that match TRBD1. This CDR3 spans 16 amino acids. V was clipped by 4 bases and J by 0 bases; unmatched bases: 6. Germline CDR1 is SGDLS and CDR2 is YYNGEE. The CDR3 loop reads CASSRRTGLAKNIQYF. The CDR3 DNA follows: TGTGCCAGCAGCAGAAGGACAGGGTTAGCCAAAAACATTCAGTACTTC. The whole variable domain, remainder taken from reference TRBV9 and TRBJ2-4, is DSGVTQTPKHLITATGQRVTLRCSPRSGDLSVYWYQQSLDQGLQFLIQYYNGEERAKGNILERFSAQQFPDLHSELNLSSLELGDSALYFCASSRRTGLAKNIQYFGAGTRLSVL.

This clonotype was seen repeatedly, ten times or more. J is TRBJ2-7 and V is TRBV5-1; 9 bases are a match to TRBD1. V trimming: 2 bases; J trimming: 6 bases; junction bases outside the gene matches: 18. The CDR3 has 18 residues. The germline V gene has CDR1 SGHRS and CDR2 YFSETQ. CDR3 in amino acids: CASSFYPAATGTGTEQYF. The DNA for the CDR3 is TGCGCCAGCAGCTTTTATCCCGCCGCGACCGGGACAGGGACCGAGCAGTACTTC.

In this sample, this clonotype turned up many times. The chain uses TRBV28 and TRBJ1-2; D uncertain. CDR3 length equals 12 residues. V dropped 5 bases and J dropped 2 bases, with 6 bases sitting between them. Germline assignment: CDR1 MDHEN and CDR2 SYDVKM. The CDR3 region is CASSQTNYGYTF. DNA of the CDR3: TGTGCCAGCAGTCAAACCAACTATGGCTACACCTTC.

This clonotype was counted many times. DNA of the CDR3: TGCAGTGCTAACCCATTAATACAGGGGCGCATCGATGAGCAGTTCTTC. It translates to CSANPLIQGRIDEQFF. This chain joins TRBV20-1 and TRBJ2-1; TRBD1 agrees at 7 bases. Germline V gene data show CDR1 as DFQATT and CDR2 as SNEGSKA (reference sequence). This CDR3 has 16 amino acids. The trim removed 4 bases at V and 8 bases at J, leaving 17 bases unmatched.

This clonotype was recorded a few times. The chain joins TRBV3-1 to TRBJ1-5, with D unclear. The V gene's germline CDR1 is LGHDT and CDR2 YNNKEL (reference sequence). The CDR3 contains 14 residues. The ends were cut back, 4 bases at V and 7 bases at J, with 14 bases in the middle. CDR3 DNA sequence: TGTGCCAGCAGCCGAGAAGGGAGTCGCCAGCCCCAGCATTTT. Translating it yields CASSREGSRQPQHF.

This clonotype came up many times. V and J are TRBV24-1 and TRBJ2-1; 11 nucleotides match TRBD2. V was clipped by 1 base and J by 9 bases; unmatched bases: 4. The CDR3 is made up of 15 amino acids. Germline-derived CDR1 and CDR2 are KGHDR and SFDVKD. CDR3: CATSDFGLAGFEQFF. The CDR3 coding sequence is TGTGCCACCAGTGATTTTGGACTAGCGGGTTTTGAGCAGTTCTTC.

This clonotype was counted ten times or more. The gene calls are TRBV29-1 and TRBJ1-1; the D is unclear. In germline, CDR1 is SQVTM, CDR2 ANQGSEA. The CDR3 runs 10 residues. V lost 6 bases and J lost 5, with 7 bases in between. The CDR3 spells CSVLGTEAFF. The DNA for the CDR3 is TGCAGCGTGCTGGGTACTGAAGCTTTCTTT.

This clonotype was counted many times. The V call is TRBV28, the J call TRBJ1-1; the D gene is possibly TRBD1 (6 bases). V shed 5 bases and J shed 5 bases, with 15 bases lying between them. The CDR3 loop spans 14 amino acids. CDR1 and CDR2 from the germline V gene are MDHEN and SYDVKM. The CDR3 DNA sequence: TGTGCCAGCAGTCGGGGGGGCCCTGGGACTGAAGCTTTCTTT. The encoded protein is CASSRGGPGTEAFF.

This clonotype was seen a few times. This sequence joins TRBV20-1 and TRBJ2-7; tentatively, D is TRBD1 (6 bases). V lost 5 bases and J 0 bases, leaving 11 bases between the germline ends. Germline CDR1 and CDR2: DFQATT and SNEGSKA (reference sequence). The CDR3 consists of 13 residues. The CDR3 nucleotides are TGCAGTGCTTTTACAGGGAGCTCCTACGAGCAGTACTTC. Encoded protein: CSAFTGSSYEQYF.

In this sample, this clonotype turned up many times. This chain connects TRBV11-3 to TRBJ1-6; D is perhaps TRBD1 (5 bases). Between the trimmed V and J ends, which lost 5 bases and 8 bases, there was a span of 13 bases. The CDR3 has 14 residues. CDR1 SGHNT and CDR2 YENEEA come from the germline V gene. CDR3 sequence reads: CASSIGTGDSPLHF. The CDR3 DNA is TGTGCCAGCAGCATCGGGACGGGAGATTCACCCCTCCACTTT.

The V call is TRBV4-2, the J call TRBJ1-5; 8 positions agree with TRBD1. J lost 3 bases, V lost 1 base, and 5 bases had no gene match. Per the germline V gene, CDR1 is LGHNA and CDR2 is YNFKEQ. The CDR3 length is 16 residues. The CDR3 DNA is TGTGCCAGCAGCCAAGCCCTGGGACAGGACAATCAGCCCCAGCATTTT. It is translated as CASSQALGQDNQPQHF.

This clonotype was detected ten times or more. The chain joins TRBV6-1 to TRBJ1-4; possible D gene TRBD1, 6 bases. V shed 4 bases and J shed 11 bases, with 14 bases lying between them. Looked up from germline, CDR1 is MNHNS and CDR2 is SASEGT. CDR3 length: 13 amino acids. CDR3 coding DNA: TGTGCCAGCAGTGTGGCAGGGGCCACGAAACTGTTTTTT. Translating it yields CASSVAGATKLFF.

This chain links TRBV20-1 with TRBJ2-7, with TRBD1 matching over 12 bases. Germline CDR1 is DFQATT and CDR2 is SNEGSKA (reference sequence). Unmatched junction bases numbered 11, after V lost 3 bases and J lost 5 bases. This CDR3 spans 16 amino acids. The DNA for the CDR3 is TGCAGTGCTAGGGGGTCTCCGGGACAGGGGGCCGACGAGCAGTACTTC. Protein: CSARGSPGQGADEQYF.

This clonotype was counted ten times or more. J is TRBJ2-4 and V is TRBV6-1; 11 bases are shared with TRBD2. V lost 5 bases, J lost 0 bases, and 9 bases stayed unmatched. CDR1 is MNHNS, CDR2 SASEGT, per germline. This CDR3 region has 18 residues. CDR3: CASSNGTSGALAKNIQYF. CDR3 DNA: TGTGCCAGCAGTAACGGGACTAGCGGAGCACTAGCCAAAAACATTCAGTACTTC.

This clonotype was found many times. The J gene is TRBJ1-1, the V gene TRBV2, with D hard to call. Germline assignment: CDR1 SNHLY and CDR2 FYNNEI. Trimming took off 8 bases at V and 4 bases at J, with 11 bases between the two ends. The CDR3 totals 12 residues. In DNA, the CDR3 is TGTGCCAGCGAAGGGTATGCCACTGAAGCTTTCTTT. Its translation: CASEGYATEAFF.

This clonotype was seen a handful of times. V and J are TRBV10-2 and TRBJ1-1, with TRBD1 as a possible D gene (6 bases). Germline V gene sequence: CDR1 WSHSY, CDR2 SAAADI. The CDR3 is 13 residues long. The V end was cut by 7 bases, the J end by 5 bases, with 14 bases between. CDR3 nucleotide sequence: TGCGCCAGCACCCCCCAAGGGGGAACTGAAGCTTTCTTT. It is translated as CASTPQGGTEAFF.

Comments on this clonotype: A much larger clone differs by one base, so this may be a read error. The chain combines TRBV20-1 with TRBJ1-1; the match to TRBD1 covers 9 bases. The CDR3 contains 16 residues. V dropped 0 bases and J dropped 4; count of bases not matched to a gene: 9. The germline CDR1 and CDR2 sequences are DFQATT and SNEGSKA (reference sequence). The chain's CDR3 is CSARDENRGLSTEAFF. The CDR3 DNA reads as TGCAGTGCTAGAGATGAAAACAGGGGGCTGAGCACTGAAGCTTTCTTT.

This clonotype was counted at least ten times. The chain links TRBV5-1 to TRBJ2-5, with D uncertain. Germline V lookup: CDR1 SGHRS, CDR2 YFSETQ. The CDR3 covers 13 residues. Trimming left V 4 bases short and J 2 bases short, with 9 bases between. The CDR3 loop reads CASSSGVQETQYF. Written as DNA, the CDR3 is TGCGCCAGCAGCAGTGGAGTTCAAGAGACCCAGTACTTC.